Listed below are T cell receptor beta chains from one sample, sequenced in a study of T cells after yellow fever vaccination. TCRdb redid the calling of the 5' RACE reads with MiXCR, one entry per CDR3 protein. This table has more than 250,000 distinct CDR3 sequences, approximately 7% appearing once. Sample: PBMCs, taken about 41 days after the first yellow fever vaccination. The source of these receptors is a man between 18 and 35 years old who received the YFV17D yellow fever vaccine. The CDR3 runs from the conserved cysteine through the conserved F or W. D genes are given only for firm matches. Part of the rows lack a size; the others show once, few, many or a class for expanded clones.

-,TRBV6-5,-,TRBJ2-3,CASSYPQTGTDTQYF,TGTGCCAGCAGTTACCCCCAAACTGGCACAGATACGCAGTATTTT
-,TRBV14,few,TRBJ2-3,CASSQDSYGQQDTQYF,TGTGCCAGCAGCCAAGATTCCTACGGCCAGCAGGATACGCAGTATTTT
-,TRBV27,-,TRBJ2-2,CASSSAATGELFF,TGTGCCAGCAGTTCGGCGGCCACCGGGGAGCTGTTTTTT
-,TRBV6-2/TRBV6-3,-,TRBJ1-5,CASSYSGGRIQPQHF,TGTGCCAGCAGTTACTCGGGGGGCCGGATACAGCCCCAGCATTTT
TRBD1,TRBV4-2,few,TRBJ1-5,CASSQGVTGDQPQHF,TGTGCCAGCAGCCAAGGCGTAACAGGGGATCAGCCCCAGCATTTT
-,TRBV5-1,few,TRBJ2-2,CASRPGTNTGELFF,TGCGCCAGCAGACCCGGGACTAACACCGGGGAGCTGTTTTTT
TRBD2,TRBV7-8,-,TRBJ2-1,CASSLAKLAGGLNEQFF,TGTGCCAGCAGCTTAGCGAAACTAGCGGGGGGGCTCAATGAGCAGTTCTTC
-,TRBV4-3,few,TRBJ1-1,CASSPAGGPGTEAFF,TGCGCCAGCAGCCCCGCGGGGGGACCCGGCACTGAAGCTTTCTTT
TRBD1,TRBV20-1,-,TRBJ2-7,CSARDSQGSYEQYF,TGCAGTGCTAGAGATTCACAGGGGTCCTACGAGCAGTACTTC
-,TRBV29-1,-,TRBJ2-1,CSVGFSSYNEQFF,TGCAGCGTTGGTTTTAGCTCCTACAATGAGCAGTTCTTC
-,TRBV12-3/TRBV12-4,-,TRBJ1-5,CASSDRGINQPQHF,TGTGCCAGCAGTGACCGGGGCATCAATCAGCCCCAGCATTTT
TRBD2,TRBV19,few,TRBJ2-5,CASSPSRGGTQYF,TGTGCCAGTAGTCCCTCGCGGGGGGGGACCCAGTACTTC
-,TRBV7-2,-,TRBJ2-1,CASSPPRHEQFF,TGTGCCAGCAGCCCCCCCCGGCATGAGCAGTTCTTC
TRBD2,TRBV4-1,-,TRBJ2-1,CASSTYLSGGAPYNEQFF,TGCGCCAGCAGCACGTACCTTAGCGGGGGGGCCCCGTACAATGAGCAGTTCTTC
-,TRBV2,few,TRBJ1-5,CASSEAWALRGQPQHF,TGTGCCAGCAGTGAAGCCTGGGCCCTACGCGGTCAGCCCCAGCATTTT
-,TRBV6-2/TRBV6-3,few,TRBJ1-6,CASSYSGGYVGSSYNSPLHF,TGTGCCAGCAGTTACTCAGGGGGATACGTTGGAAGCTCCTATAATTCACCCCTCCACTTT
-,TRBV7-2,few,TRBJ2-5,CASSLDLEETQYF,TGTGCCAGCAGCTTAGACCTGGAAGAGACCCAGTACTTC
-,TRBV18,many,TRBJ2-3,CASSPGGVSTDTQYF,TGTGCCAGCTCACCTGGCGGGGTTAGCACAGATACGCAGTATTTT
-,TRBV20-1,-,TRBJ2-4,CSASRRDKNIQYF,TGCAGTGCTTCCCGCCGGGACAAAAACATTCAGTACTTC
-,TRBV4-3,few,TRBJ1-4,CASSQDTTNEKLFF,TGCGCCAGCAGCCAAGACACAACTAATGAAAAACTGTTTTTT
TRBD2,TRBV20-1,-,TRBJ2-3,CCAASLLAGGTDTQYF,TGCTGTGCTGCCTCCCTACTAGCGGGGGGAACAGATACGCAGTATTTT
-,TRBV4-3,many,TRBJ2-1,CASSQDHYGPYNEQFF,TGCGCCAGCAGCCAAGATCATTACGGGCCTTACAATGAGCAGTTCTTC
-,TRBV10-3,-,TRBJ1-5,CATLDRPDGQPQHF,TGTGCCACTCTAGACAGGCCGGATGGTCAGCCCCAGCATTTT
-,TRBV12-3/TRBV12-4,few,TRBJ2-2,CASSLESRWEPLNTGELFF,TGTGCCAGCAGTTTAGAGTCCAGGTGGGAGCCCCTGAACACCGGGGAGCTGTTTTTT
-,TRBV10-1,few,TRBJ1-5,CASSEPEGGQPQHF,TGCGCCAGCAGTGAGCCCGAGGGCGGTCAGCCCCAGCATTTT
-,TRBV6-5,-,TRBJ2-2,CASSYRGGTATGELFF,TGTGCCAGCAGTTACCGTGGGGGGACCGCCACCGGGGAGCTGTTTTTT
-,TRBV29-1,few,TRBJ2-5,CSAGVGLQETQYF,TGCAGCGCGGGGGTGGGGTTACAAGAGACCCAGTACTTC
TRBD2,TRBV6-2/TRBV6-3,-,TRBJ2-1,CASSSSGGDEQFF,TGTGCCAGCAGCTCTAGCGGGGGGGATGAGCAGTTCTTC
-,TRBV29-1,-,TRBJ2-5,CSVEQFTQETQYF,TGCAGCGTTGAACAATTCACCCAAGAGACCCAGTACTTC
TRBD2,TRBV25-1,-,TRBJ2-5,CASSGTRGLAGNQETQYF,TGTGCCAGCAGTGGGACTCGAGGACTAGCGGGGAATCAAGAGACCCAGTACTTC
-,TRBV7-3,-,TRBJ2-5,CASSQGSPGGTQYF,TGTGCCAGCAGCCAGGGGTCGCCCGGCGGGACCCAGTACTTC
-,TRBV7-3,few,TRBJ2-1,CASSLAGGRVNEQFF,TGTGCCAGCAGCTTAGCCGGGGGGCGTGTCAATGAGCAGTTCTTC
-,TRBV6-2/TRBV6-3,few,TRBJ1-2,CASSYYQTGLTTF,TGTGCCAGCAGTTACTACCAGACAGGACTCACCACCTTC
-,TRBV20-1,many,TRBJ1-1,CSATSPGKGRSEAFF,TGCAGTGCTACCTCTCCAGGGAAGGGACGGTCTGAAGCTTTCTTT
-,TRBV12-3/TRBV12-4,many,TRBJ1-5,CASSLRSYQPQHF,TGTGCCAGCAGTTTAAGGTCGTATCAGCCCCAGCATTTT
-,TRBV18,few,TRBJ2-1,CASSLGRFNEQFF,TGTGCCAGCTCACTGGGCCGTTTCAATGAGCAGTTCTTC
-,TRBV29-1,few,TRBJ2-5,CSVEYGAFRGTQYF,TGCAGCGTTGAATATGGGGCCTTTCGAGGGACCCAGTACTTC